The 14 T cell receptor beta chains in this list originate from one sample, sequenced in a study of cytomegalovirus exposure and HLA in healthy donors. The PCR made use of 60 Vbeta and 13 Jbeta primers. Clones were sequenced by immunoSEQ multiplex PCR, and TCRdb holds only the in-frame ones, with some missing. The sample holds around 150,000 clones, around three quarters seen once. What was sequenced was PBMCs. The source of these receptors is a young man in good health.

This clone was detected only once. The chain uses TRBV7-3 and TRBJ2-2, with 11 bases identical to TRBD2. CDR3 length: 17 residues. The J segment lost 6 bases and the V segment lost 4 bases, leaving 10 bases of the junction unmatched. Germline lookup yields CDR1 SGHTA and CDR2 FQGTGA. CDR3 bases: TGTGCCAGCAGCTCACAGCCCTTAGCGGGAGGGCCCGGGGAGCTGTTTTTT. It yields the protein CASSSQPLAGGPGELFF.

This clone was observed a few times. This CDR3 reads CASSFVVGAAYEQYF. The CDR3 region has the DNA TGTGCCAGCAGCTTCGTGGTGGGAGCGGCCTACGAGCAGTACTTC. The genes are TRBV11-2 and TRBJ2-7, with D possibly matching TRBD2 (5 bases). V shed 3 bases and J shed 2 bases, with 14 bases lying between them. CDR3 length equals 15 residues. Germline lookup yields CDR1 SGHAT and CDR2 FQNNGV. The full variable domain, with the rest looked up from reference TRBV11-2 and TRBJ2-7, is EAGVAQSPRYKIIEKRQSVAFWCNPISGHATLYWYQQILGQGPKLLIQFQNNGVVDDSQLPKDRFSAERLKGVDSTLKIQPAKLEDSAVYLCASSFVVGAAYEQYFGPGTRLTVT.

Comment on this clone: Other DNA sequences in this specimen translate into the identical CDR3. The chain has TRBV11-3 and TRBJ1-1; TRBD1 might be the D (6 bases). The germline V gene encodes CDR1 SGHNT and CDR2 YENEEA. CDR3 size: 14 residues. The germline V and J ends were trimmed by 2 bases and 4 bases, with 11 bases remaining between them. CDR3 in DNA: TGTGCCAGCAGCTTACGAGGGGGGGGCACTGAAGCTTTCTTT. This translates into CASSLRGGGTEAFF.

The chain carries TRBV29-1 and TRBJ2-2; TRBD1 matches at 7 bases. Germline V lookup: CDR1 SQVTM, CDR2 ANQGSEA. The J segment lost 2 bases and the V segment lost 8 bases, leaving 5 bases of the junction unmatched. This CDR3 spans 13 amino acids. The CDR3 protein is CSIRDSNTGELFF. CDR3 nucleotide sequence: TGCAGCATCCGGGACAGCAACACCGGGGAGCTGTTTTTT.

This chain uses TRBV6-5 with TRBJ2-5; TRBD1 agrees at 9 bases. Judging by the DNA end, TRBJ2-7 fits better; the J call may be wrong. This CDR3 has 14 amino acids. Germline-derived CDR1 and CDR2 are MNHEY and SVGAGI. CDR3 sequence reads: CASRTGTGTYEQYF. As DNA, the CDR3 is TGTGCCAGCAGAACCGGGACAGGGACCTACGAGCAGTACTTC.

This clone was detected only once. This sequence joins TRBV2 and TRBJ2-3; D is unresolved. The CDR3 sequence is 14 residues long. From germline, CDR1 is SNHLY and CDR2 FYNNEI. V was trimmed by 2 bases and J by 2 bases, leaving 8 bases between them. CDR3 coding DNA: TGTGCCAGCAGTGAAAGCTTCTCCACAGATACGCAGTATTTT. It yields the protein CASSESFSTDTQYF. The full variable domain, rest sourced from reference TRBV2 and TRBJ2-3, is EPEVTQTPSHQVTQMGQEVILRCVPISNHLYFYWYRQILGQKVEFLVSFYNNEISEKSEIFDDQFSVERPDGSNFTLKIRSTKLEDSAMYFCASSESFSTDTQYFGPGTRLTVL.

The rearrangement joins TRBV16 to TRBJ2-3; 12 bases align to TRBD2. The trim removed 8 bases at V and 6 bases at J, leaving 21 bases unmatched. Germline loops: CDR1 KGHSY, CDR2 FQNENV. The length of the CDR3 is 19 residues. The CDR3 here is CASAPAGLTSGSSGDTQYF. CDR3 sequence (DNA): TGTGCCAGCGCCCCAGCAGGGCTGACTAGCGGGAGTTCTGGTGATACGCAGTATTTT.

The chain uses TRBV9 and TRBJ1-1; the match to TRBD1 covers 9 bases. V was clipped by 0 bases and J by 2 bases; unmatched bases: 5. This CDR3 has 16 residues. CDR1 is SGDLS and CDR2 is YYNGEE in the germline V gene. The CDR3 DNA is TGTGCCAGCAGCGTAGAGGGACAGGGATTCAACACTGAAGCTTTCTTT. Translating it yields CASSVEGQGFNTEAFF.

The J gene is TRBJ1-2, the V gene TRBV28; D possibly corresponds to TRBD1 (5 bases). The V gene lost 6 bases and the J gene lost 5 bases, with 19 bases spanning the gap. CDR1 is MDHEN, CDR2 SYDVKM, per germline. This CDR3 comprises 15 residues. This CDR3 is CASRTLGEGKYGYTF. CDR3 DNA sequence: TGTGCCAGCAGGACCCTTGGGGAGGGGAAATATGGCTACACCTTC.

The genes are TRBV4-1 and TRBJ1-5; D is undetermined. In germline, CDR1 is MGHRA, CDR2 YSYEKL. This CDR3 is 15 amino acids long. The germline V and J ends were trimmed by 1 base and 0 bases, with 7 bases remaining between them. The CDR3 DNA reads TGCGCCAGCAGCCAAGTTCCCATTAGCAATCAGCCCCAGCATTTT. It translates to CASSQVPISNQPQHF.

The chain uses TRBV18 and TRBJ2-5, with TRBD2 matching over 7 bases. The germline V gene encodes CDR1 KGHSH and CDR2 LQKENI. V was clipped by 2 bases and J by 2 bases; unmatched bases: 8. The CDR3 is made up of 16 amino acids. The CDR3: CASSPGRGSTQETQYF. As DNA, the CDR3 is TGTGCCAGCTCACCAGGGCGCGGGAGCACACAAGAGACCCAGTACTTC.

This chain uses TRBV5-6 with TRBJ1-4; D is unresolved. The V end was cut by 4 bases, the J end by 8 bases, with 15 bases between. The CDR3 is 14 amino acids. Germline CDR1 SGHDT, CDR2 YYEEEE. CDR3 nucleotides: TGTGCCAGCAGCCGAAGCCAGGTCGGCGAAAAACTGTTTTTT. Residues: CASSRSQVGEKLFF.

Only a few counts were recorded for this clone. The gene calls are TRBV19 and TRBJ1-2, with D perhaps TRBD1 (6 bases). The germline gives CDR1 LNHDA, CDR2 SQIVND (reference sequence). CDR3 length: 15 amino acids. V shed 5 bases and J shed 4 bases, with 17 bases lying between them. The CDR3 here is CASSFQTGRTYGYTF. CDR3 DNA sequence: TGTGCCAGTAGTTTCCAGACAGGAAGAACCTATGGCTACACCTTC.

The sample holds one count of this clone. The chain uses TRBV28 and TRBJ2-1, with D perhaps TRBD1 (5 bases). The germline V and J ends were trimmed by 5 bases and 7 bases, with 12 bases remaining between them. The CDR3 sequence is 13 residues long. Looked up from germline, CDR1 is MDHEN and CDR2 is SYDVKM. DNA of the CDR3: TGTGCCAGCAGTCCACCTTCAGGGAATGAGCAGTTCTTC. This sequence encodes CASSPPSGNEQFF. Based on the CDR3 plus reference TRBV28 and TRBJ2-1, the full variable domain is DVKVTQSSRYLVKRTGEKVFLECVQDMDHENMFWYRQDPGLGLRLIYFSYDVKMKEKGDIPEGYSVSREKKERFSLILESASTNQTSMYLCASSPPSGNEQFFGPGTRLTVL.